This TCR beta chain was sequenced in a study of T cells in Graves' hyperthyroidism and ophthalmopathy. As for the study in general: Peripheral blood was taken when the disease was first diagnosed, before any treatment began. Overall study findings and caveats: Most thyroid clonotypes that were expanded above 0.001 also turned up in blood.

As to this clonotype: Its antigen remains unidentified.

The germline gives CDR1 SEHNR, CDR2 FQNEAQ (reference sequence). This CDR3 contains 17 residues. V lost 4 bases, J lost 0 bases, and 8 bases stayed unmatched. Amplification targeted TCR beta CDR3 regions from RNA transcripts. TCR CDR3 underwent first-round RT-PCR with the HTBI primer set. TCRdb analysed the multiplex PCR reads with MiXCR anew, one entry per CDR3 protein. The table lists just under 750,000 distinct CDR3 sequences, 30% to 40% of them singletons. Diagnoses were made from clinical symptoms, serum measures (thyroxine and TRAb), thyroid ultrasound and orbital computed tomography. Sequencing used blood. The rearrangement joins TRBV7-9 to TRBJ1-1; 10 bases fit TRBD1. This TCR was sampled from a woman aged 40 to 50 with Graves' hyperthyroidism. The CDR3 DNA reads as TGTGCCAGCAGCTCCTCTTCGGGACAGGGGCTGAACACTGAAGCTTTCTTT. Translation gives CASSSSSGQGLNTEAFF.